The clone carrying this TCR beta chain was counted between two and nine times. Its specificity is not known. TCRdb ran MiXCR on the reads and lists one entry per CDR3 protein. Of about 42,000 distinct CDR3 sequences in the sample, 10% to 15% were seen once. These data come from a study of type 1 regulatory T cells. CDR3 length: 13 residues. The V gene's germline CDR1 is ENHRY and CDR2 SYGVKD. The ends lost 8 bases at V and 3 bases at J; junction bases unmatched: 5. This rearrangement joins TRBV10-3 to TRBJ2-7; TRBD1 agrees at 9 bases. This receptor was obtained from a human donor in good health. Sequencing was carried out using cultured non-Tr1 T cells, either the whole culture or a sorted T cell fraction (not recorded which). The DNA of the CDR3 is TGTGCCATCTCTGGGACAGGGAGCTACGAGCAGTACTTC. Translating gives CAISGTGSYEQYF.